These 9 T cell receptor beta chains share one sample of origin, sequenced in a study of early T cells in non-severe SARS-CoV-2 infection. TCRdb re-derived calls from the 5' RACE reads in MiXCR, one entry per CDR3 protein. The sample lists 40,000 to 60,000 distinct CDR3 sequences, 8.5% to 10% occurring once. The source material was whole blood. The origin of the receptors is an adult who was a healthcare worker with PCR-confirmed SARS-CoV-2 infection or an uninfected control (not recorded which).

The table lists this clonotype with a few counts. This chain links TRBV4-1 with TRBJ2-7; a weak D match, TRBD1 (5 bases). Germline V gives CDR1 MGHRA, CDR2 YSYEKL. V was cut by 0 bases and J by 4 bases, with 7 bases left in between. CDR3 length: 13 amino acids. The CDR3 coding sequence is TGCGCCAGCAGCCAAGAATGGACATACGAGCAGTACTTC. Protein: CASSQEWTYEQYF.

The chain recombines TRBV28 with TRBJ2-7, with D maybe TRBD2 (6 bases). Trimming left V 4 bases short and J 6 bases short, with 13 bases between. Germline V CDR1 and CDR2: MDHEN, SYDVKM. The CDR3 is 13 residues long. CDR3 region: CASSYIPSAEQYF. In nucleotides, the CDR3 is TGTGCCAGCAGTTACATCCCTAGCGCCGAGCAGTACTTC.

The sample holds a few counts of this clonotype. The chain uses TRBV11-3 and TRBJ2-1; TRBD1 is a possible D gene (5 bases). The germline gives CDR1 SGHNT, CDR2 YENEEA. V gave up 5 bases and J gave up 4 bases, with 12 bases separating them. The CDR3 loop spans 14 amino acids. The CDR3 sequence is CASSPYGQYNEQFF. In DNA form, the CDR3 reads TGTGCCAGCAGCCCATACGGACAATACAATGAGCAGTTCTTC.

This clonotype was detected ten times or more. The CDR3 protein is CASSLGLEGNQPQHF. Here the CDR3 DNA reads TGTGCCAGCAGTTTAGGACTTGAGGGCAATCAGCCCCAGCATTTT. V gene TRBV12-3 or TRBV12-4 combines with J gene TRBJ1-5; D ambiguous. The CDR3 contains 15 residues. V was clipped by 1 base and J by 2 bases, with 9 bases between them.

The sample holds many counts of this clonotype. The chain joins TRBV7-6 to TRBJ2-1, with 11 bases aligning to TRBD2. The CDR3 consists of 17 residues. Trimming at V came to 6 bases and at J to 3 bases, leaving 10 bases not matched to a gene. The germline CDR1 and CDR2 sequences are SGHVS and FNYEAQ. CDR3 protein: CASSPNSGTSGYNEQFF. CDR3 bases: TGTGCCAGCAGTCCGAACTCCGGGACTAGCGGCTACAATGAGCAGTTCTTC.

This clonotype occurred a few times. V gene TRBV30 combines with J gene TRBJ2-2; D uncertain. CDR1 GTSNPN and CDR2 SVGIG come from the germline V gene (reference sequence). CDR3 length: 14 residues. Trimming removed 7 bases from V and 1 base from J, with 13 bases in between. CDR3 sequence: CASSLYQNTGELFF. CDR3 coding DNA: TGTGCCTCGTCCCTTTACCAGAACACCGGGGAGCTGTTTTTT.

The genes are TRBV27 and TRBJ1-2; possibly TRBD1 for D (6 bases). This CDR3 is built from 16 residues. Deletions cut 5 bases from V and 2 bases from J, with 18 bases between. CDR1 and CDR2 (germline): MNHEY, SMNVEV (reference sequence). CDR3 sequence (DNA): TGTGCCAGCAGTCCCTATGTGGGGGGGCGAAACTATGGCTACACCTTC. It codes for CASSPYVGGRNYGYTF.

This clonotype was seen repeatedly, ten times or more. The chain recombines TRBV20-1 with TRBJ1-6; D is unresolved. Trimming cost V 5 bases and J 5 bases, with 16 bases left between them. Germline values: CDR1 DFQATT, CDR2 SNEGSKA (reference sequence). The length of the CDR3 is 15 residues. The CDR3 spells CSAPTFLGNNSPLHF. CDR3 nucleotides: TGCAGTGCTCCCACTTTCCTAGGAAATAATTCACCCCTCCACTTT.

Ten or more counts support this clonotype. An end of the junction differs from the germline gene, which may be a read error. V usage is TRBV3-1 and J usage is TRBJ1-4, with D possibly TRBD1 on 6 matching bases. This CDR3 region has 13 residues. Germline V gives CDR1 LGHDT, CDR2 YNNKEL (reference sequence). The CDR3 loop is CASSPNGYQGTSF. In DNA, the CDR3 is TGTGCCAGCAGCCCAAACGGGTACCAGGGGACCTCTTTT.